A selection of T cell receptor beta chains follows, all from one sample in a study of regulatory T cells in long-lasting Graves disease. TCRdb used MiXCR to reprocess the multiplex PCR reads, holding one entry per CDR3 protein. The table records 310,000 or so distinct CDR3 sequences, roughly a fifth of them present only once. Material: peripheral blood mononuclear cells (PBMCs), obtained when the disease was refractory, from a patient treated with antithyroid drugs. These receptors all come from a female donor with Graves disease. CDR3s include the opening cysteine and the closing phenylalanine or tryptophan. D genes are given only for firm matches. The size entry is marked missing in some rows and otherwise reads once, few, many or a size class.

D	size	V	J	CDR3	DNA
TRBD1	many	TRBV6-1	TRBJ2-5	CASRAGGEQTQYF	TGTGCCAGCAGGGCAGGGGGCGAGCAGACCCAGTACTTC
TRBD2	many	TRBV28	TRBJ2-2	CASRIAGANTGELFF	TGTGCCAGCAGGATAGCGGGAGCGAACACCGGGGAGCTGTTTTTT
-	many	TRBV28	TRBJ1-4	CASSSPAANEKLFF	TGTGCCAGCAGTTCCCCCGCGGCTAATGAAAAACTGTTTTTT
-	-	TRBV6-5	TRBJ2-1	CASSSIRGPYNEQFF	TGTGCCAGCAGTTCGATCAGGGGTCCGTACAATGAGCAGTTCTTC
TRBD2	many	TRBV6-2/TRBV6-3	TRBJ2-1	CASSYSTGRLAGIYNEQFF	TGTGCCAGCAGTTACTCGACAGGGCGGCTAGCGGGGATCTACAATGAGCAGTTCTTC
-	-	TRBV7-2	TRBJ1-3	CASSPAHSGNTIYF	TGTGCCAGCAGCCCCGCACACTCTGGAAACACCATATATTTT
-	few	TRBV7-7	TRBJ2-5	CASSSEEQETQYF	TGTGCTAGCAGTTCCGAGGAGCAAGAGACCCAGTACTTC
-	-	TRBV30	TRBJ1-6	CAWSKGRDNSPLHF	TGTGCCTGGAGTAAGGGGCGCGACAATTCACCCCTCCACTTT
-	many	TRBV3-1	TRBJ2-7	CASSPQRGSYEQYF	TGTGCCAGCAGCCCCCAGAGGGGTTCCTACGAGCAGTACTTC
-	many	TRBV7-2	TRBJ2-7	CASSTGGLAASYEQYF	TGTGCCAGCTCCACGGGGGGCCTAGCTGCCTCCTACGAGCAGTACTTC
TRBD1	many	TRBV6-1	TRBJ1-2	CASRDRDGYTF	TGTGCCAGCAGGGACAGGGATGGCTACACCTTC
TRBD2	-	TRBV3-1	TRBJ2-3	CASSPHGGGDTQYF	TGTGCCAGCAGCCCCCACGGGGGGGGGGATACGCAGTATTTT
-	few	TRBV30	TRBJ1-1	CAWNVRVGLGTEAFF	TGTGCCTGGAATGTACGGGTGGGGCTCGGAACTGAAGCTTTCTTT
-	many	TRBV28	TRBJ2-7	CASSSRTDTYEQYF	TGTGCCAGCAGTTCGCGGACCGATACCTACGAGCAGTACTTC
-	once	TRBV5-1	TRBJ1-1	CASSLVGGREAFF	TGCGCCAGCAGCTTGGTGGGGGGCCGGGAAGCTTTCTTT
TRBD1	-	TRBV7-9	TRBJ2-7	CASSLGDRGRSGQYF	TGTGCCAGCAGCTTAGGCGACAGGGGGCGTTCAGGGCAGTACTTC
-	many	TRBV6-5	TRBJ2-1	CASSYSPEGDEQFF	TGTGCCAGCAGTTACTCCCCGGAGGGAGATGAGCAGTTCTTC
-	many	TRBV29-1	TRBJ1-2	CSVEVGGIYGYTF	TGCAGCGTTGAAGTGGGCGGAATCTATGGCTACACCTTC
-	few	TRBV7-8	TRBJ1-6	CASTRTAGNSPLHF	TGTGCCAGCACCAGAACAGCGGGTAATTCACCCCTCCACTTT
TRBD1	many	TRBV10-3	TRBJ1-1	CAIRPGQGAGEAFF	TGTGCCATCAGACCGGGACAGGGGGCGGGGGAAGCTTTCTTT
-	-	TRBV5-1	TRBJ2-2	CASSGTSTNTGELFF	TGCGCCAGCAGCGGGACCAGTACAAACACCGGGGAGCTGTTTTTT
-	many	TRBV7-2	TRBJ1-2	CASSFRGAGTSYGYTF	TGTGCCAGCAGCTTCCGGGGGGCAGGGACTTCCTATGGCTACACCTTC
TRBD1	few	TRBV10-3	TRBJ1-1	CAISESRTGNTEAFF	TGTGCCATCAGTGAGTCTCGGACAGGGAACACTGAAGCTTTCTTT
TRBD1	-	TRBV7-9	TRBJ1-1	CASSQRDRDMNTEAFF	TGTGCCAGCAGCCAGCGGGACAGAGACATGAACACTGAAGCTTTCTTT
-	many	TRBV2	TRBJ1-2	CASSEREGTSGYTF	TGTGCCAGCAGTGAAAGGGAAGGAACTAGTGGCTACACCTTC
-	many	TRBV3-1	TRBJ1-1	CASSRRGEAEAFF	TGTGCCAGCAGCCGCCGGGGGGAGGCTGAAGCTTTCTTT
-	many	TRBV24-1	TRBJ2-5	CATSDSGASQETQYF	TGTGCCACCAGTGATTCTGGGGCATCCCAAGAGACCCAGTACTTC
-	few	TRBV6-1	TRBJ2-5	CASSPYQRVETQYF	TGTGCCAGCAGTCCTTATCAGAGGGTAGAGACCCAGTACTTC
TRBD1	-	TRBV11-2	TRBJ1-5	CASSLEILGDRENQPQHF	TGTGCCAGCAGCTTAGAGATACTCGGGGACAGGGAGAATCAGCCCCAGCATTTT
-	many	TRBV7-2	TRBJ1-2	CASSPHPGLVRGYTF	TGTGCCAGCAGCCCTCATCCCGGACTGGTGCGCGGCTACACCTTC
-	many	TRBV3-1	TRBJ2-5	CASSRGRVGETQYF	TGTGCCAGCAGCCGGGGCAGGGTGGGGGAGACCCAGTACTTC
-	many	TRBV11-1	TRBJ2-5	CASSRPQLRQETQYF	TGTGCCAGCAGCCGGCCGCAATTGAGGCAAGAGACCCAGTACTTC
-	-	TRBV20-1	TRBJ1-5	CSATRSDGYYSNQPQHF	TGCAGTGCTACGAGGTCCGACGGTTATTATAGCAATCAGCCCCAGCATTTT
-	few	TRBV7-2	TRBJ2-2	CASSPQGSENTGELFF	TGTGCCAGCAGTCCCCAGGGGTCGGAGAACACCGGGGAGCTGTTTTTT
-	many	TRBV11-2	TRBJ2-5	CASSPQGIHQETQYF	TGTGCCAGCAGCCCACAGGGTATCCACCAAGAGACCCAGTACTTC
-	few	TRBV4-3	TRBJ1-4	CASSQDRLLNEKLFF	TGCGCCAGCAGCCAAGATCGGCTCCTTAATGAAAAACTGTTTTTT
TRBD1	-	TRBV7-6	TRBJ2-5	CASSSPRDSQETQYF	TGTGCCAGCAGCTCCCCCCGGGACAGTCAAGAGACCCAGTACTTC
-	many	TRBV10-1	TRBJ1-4	CAGLQRSTAEKLFF	TGCGCCGGATTACAGAGATCCACGGCTGAAAAACTGTTTTTT
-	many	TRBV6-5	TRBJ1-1	CASSYSAGTASYAFF	TGTGCCAGCAGTTACTCCGCCGGGACCGCTTCCTATGCTTTCTTT
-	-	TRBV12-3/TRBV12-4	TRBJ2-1	CASSRGNYNEQFF	TGTGCCAGCAGTCGCGGGAATTACAATGAGCAGTTCTTC
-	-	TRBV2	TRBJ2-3	CASSEFQEGVYRTDTQYF	TGTGCCAGCAGTGAATTTCAGGAGGGGGTTTACCGCACAGATACGCAGTATTTT
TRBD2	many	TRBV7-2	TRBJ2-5	CASSLLAGGLETQYF	TGTGCCAGCAGCCTTCTAGCGGGGGGTTTGGAGACCCAGTACTTC
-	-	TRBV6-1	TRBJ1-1	CASSPIQFRGTMNTEAFF	TGTGCCAGCAGCCCCATACAGTTCCGAGGGACCATGAACACTGAAGCTTTCTTT
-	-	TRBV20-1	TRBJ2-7	CSAKTLGAYEQYF	TGCAGTGCGAAGACTCTCGGGGCCTACGAGCAGTACTTC
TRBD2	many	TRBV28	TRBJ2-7	CASSFASGRSGEQYF	TGTGCCAGCAGTTTCGCTAGCGGGAGGTCTGGAGAGCAGTACTTC
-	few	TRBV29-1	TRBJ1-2	CSVEPTLQANYGYTF	TGCAGCGTTGAGCCAACACTCCAAGCTAACTATGGCTACACCTTC
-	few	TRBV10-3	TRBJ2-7	CAISESGTSQYEQYF	TGTGCCATCAGTGAGTCGGGGACTTCCCAATACGAGCAGTACTTC
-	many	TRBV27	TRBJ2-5	CASSFVGQQETQYF	TGTGCCAGCAGTTTTGTGGGGCAACAAGAGACCCAGTACTTC
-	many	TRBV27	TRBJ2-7	CASRTDFSYEQYF	TGTGCCAGCAGGACGGACTTCTCCTACGAGCAGTACTTC
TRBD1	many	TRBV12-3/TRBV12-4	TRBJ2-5	CASSWGQGQETQYF	TGTGCCAGCAGTTGGGGACAGGGCCAAGAGACCCAGTACTTC
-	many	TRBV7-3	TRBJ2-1	CASSLGQYNEQFF	TGTGCCAGCAGCTTAGGGCAATACAATGAGCAGTTCTTC
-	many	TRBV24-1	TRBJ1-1	CATSDLNRESTEAFF	TGTGCCACCAGTGATTTAAACAGGGAGAGCACTGAAGCTTTCTTT
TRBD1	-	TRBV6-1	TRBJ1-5	CASSPHRTGERSNQPQHF	TGTGCCAGCAGTCCCCACCGGACAGGGGAGAGAAGCAATCAGCCCCAGCATTTT
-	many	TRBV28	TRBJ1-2	CASSQQGTGYTF	TGTGCCAGCAGTCAACAGGGTACCGGCTACACCTTC
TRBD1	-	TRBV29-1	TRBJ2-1	CSVEWTGNEQFF	TGCAGCGTTGAATGGACAGGCAATGAGCAGTTCTTC